This T cell receptor beta chain was captured in a study of blood T cell repertoires in COVID-19. Only in-frame clones appear in the TCRdb table, and some are missing; sequencing was by immunoSEQ multiplex PCR. The sample carries about 210,000 clones, 65% to 85% recorded once. This clone was seen a few times. The sequence was collected from a woman in her forties or fifties with acute or convalescent COVID-19. The specimen was peripheral blood.

CDR3 region: CASSLGTSGADTQYF. The CDR3 DNA reads as TGTGCCAGCAGTCTAGGGACTAGCGGGGCAGATACGCAGTATTTT. The gene calls are TRBV27 and TRBJ2-3; TRBD2 aligns across 13 bases. The germline V gene encodes CDR1 MNHEY and CDR2 SMNVEV (reference sequence). The length of the CDR3 is 15 residues. Losses at the gene ends were 5 bases for V and 4 bases for J; bases not matched to a gene: 3.